This TCR beta chain was observed in a study of blood T cell repertoires in COVID-19. The protocol was immunoSEQ multiplex PCR, while the TCRdb copy is restricted to in-frame clones and leaves out a portion. The data show about 150,000 clones, approximately 82% seen once. The V gene's germline CDR1 is LGHDT and CDR2 YNNKEL (reference sequence). The J segment lost 3 bases and the V segment lost 4 bases, leaving 3 bases of the junction unmatched. This CDR3 has 14 amino acids. The chain combines TRBV3-1 (or the pseudogene TRBV3-2) with TRBJ2-3; 8 positions match TRBD1. The sequencing sample was made of peripheral blood. This sequence originates from a woman aged 45 to 65 with acute or convalescent COVID-19. For the CDR3, the DNA is TGTGCCAGCAGCCGGCGGACAGGGACAGATACGCAGTATTTT. This encodes CASSRRTGTDTQYF.